The 3 T cell receptor beta chains listed next were all sequenced from one sample in a study of vaccination and CD4 T cells after COVID-19. No cognate antigen is known for these TCRs. The treatment was: roughly 11-day PBMC culture with coronavirus spike peptide pools or control peptides (ViraFEST assay). Sequencing of the DNA from cultured CD4+ T cells was carried out with the Oncomine TCR Beta short-read assay. Each CDR3 protein is one row after TCRdb ran MiXCR on the PCR reads. The profile shows over 9,000 distinct CDR3 sequences, about 50% of them singletons. The sample consisted of CD4+ T cells from blood, cultured in vitro. Receptor source: a human donor who had recovered from COVID-19.

The chain has TRBV9 and TRBJ2-5, with D maybe TRBD2 (6 bases). Trimming pared 1 base from V and 5 bases from J, leaving 15 bases between. The germline V gene encodes CDR1 SGDLS and CDR2 YYNGEE. This CDR3 has 15 residues. The CDR3 here is CASSVTGEPRETQYF. Written as DNA, the CDR3 is TGTGCCAGCAGCGTAACGGGGGAACCGCGGGAGACCCAGTACTTC.

V is TRBV6-2 or TRBV6-3 and J is TRBJ1-5; D not resolved. The germline gives CDR1 MNHEY, CDR2 SVGEGT. V was trimmed by 2 bases and J by 4 bases, leaving 9 bases between them. The CDR3 totals 14 residues. The CDR3, as DNA: TGTGCCAGCAGTTACCCAGGAGTTAATCAGCCCCAGCATTTT. Translated: CASSYPGVNQPQHF.

This clonotype is termed medium-sized. The chain recombines TRBV5-1 with TRBJ2-7, with 8 bases that match TRBD1. The CDR3 spans 15 residues. J was trimmed by 2 bases and V by 1 base; bases with no gene match: 5. Germline V gene data show CDR1 as SGHRS and CDR2 as YFSETQ. CDR3 loop: CASSLFGTGPYEQYF. DNA of the CDR3: TGCGCCAGCAGCTTGTTCGGGACAGGACCCTACGAGCAGTACTTC.